This T cell receptor beta chain comes out of a study of neurological immune-mediated disorders. The cDNA came from 5'RACE with 10-nucleotide random UMIs. Every sequencing run gave over 200 million TCR-beta sequences, taken from 15-18 subjects. TCRdb redid the calling of the 5' RACE reads with MiXCR, one entry per CDR3 protein. The sample consists of about 40,000 distinct CDR3 sequences, about 15% of them appearing once. Use was made of around 1 million CD4+ or CD8+ T cells in sorted libraries. In its sample, this clonotype was seen many times. The antigen remains unidentified. Study-level results: The absence of shared CDR3 amino acid sequences among expanded clones across subjects suggests private repertoires in all groups.

The sequenced sample consisted of CD4+ T cells from blood. This TCR derives from a woman aged 60 to 75 with HTLV-1-associated myelopathy (HAM/TSP).

The CDR3 bases are TGTGCCAGCAGCCAAGCGGCAGGGACTAACTATGGCTACACCTTC. As protein: CASSQAAGTNYGYTF. The V call is TRBV4-2, the J call TRBJ1-2, with D possibly being TRBD1 (5 bases). The germline V gene has CDR1 LGHNA and CDR2 YNFKEQ. The CDR3 spans 15 residues. Trimming stripped 1 base from V and 0 bases from J, with 9 bases between.